Shown below are 9 T cell receptor beta chains from a single sample sequenced in a study of chemoradiotherapy in HPV16-positive cancers. Repertoires were generated with immunoSEQ multiplex PCR, while TCRdb's copy carries only in-frame clones and drops some. The table includes about 7,900 clones, 80% detected once. The sample was acquired from a patient who underwent chemoradiotherapy. Receptors originate from a human donor with HPV-associated anogenital cancer.

V and J are TRBV7-9 and TRBJ2-7, with 7 nucleotides matching TRBD1. CDR1 is SEHNR, CDR2 FQNEAQ, per germline (reference sequence). The CDR3 is made up of 16 amino acids. Trimming took 5 bases from V and 7 from J; bases not matched to a gene: 17. CDR3 bases: TGTGCCAGCAGCCCCCTCGGACAGGTCTCAATTTCTGAGCAGTACTTC. Translated: CASSPLGQVSISEQYF.

The chain has TRBV28 and TRBJ1-3; 8 nucleotides line up with TRBD1. V dropped 6 bases and J dropped 2; count of bases not matched to a gene: 9. The germline V gene encodes CDR1 MDHEN and CDR2 SYDVKM. The CDR3 contains 16 residues. DNA of the CDR3: TGTGCCAGCAGCCGCGCCGAGACAGGGGCTGGAAACACCATATATTTT. Its translation is CASSRAETGAGNTIYF.

This chain connects TRBV5-1 to TRBJ2-5, with D unresolved. The CDR3 runs to 15 residues. Deletions cut 7 bases from V and 3 bases from J, with 19 bases between. From germline, CDR1 is SGHRS and CDR2 YFSETQ. In nucleotides, the CDR3 is TGCGCCAGCGAGGTGGGTCTGGCGGTCGAAGAGACCCAGTACTTC. Protein product: CASEVGLAVEETQYF.

V is TRBV5-5 and J is TRBJ2-2, with 8 bases fitting TRBD2. This CDR3 is 14 amino acids long. The junction had 7 bases not matched to a gene; V was cut back by 8 bases and J by 4 bases. Germline V lookup: CDR1 SGHKS, CDR2 YYEKEE (reference sequence). The CDR3 DNA reads as TGTGCCAGTGGGTGGCGGGGGGTCACCGGGGAGCTGTTTTTT. Its protein product is CASGWRGVTGELFF.

The chain recombines TRBV10-3 with TRBJ2-5; 8 bases are a match to TRBD1. This CDR3 comprises 13 residues. With 6 bases clipped from V and 4 bases from J, the junction kept 4 bases outside the gene matches. Germline CDR1 and CDR2: ENHRY and SYGVKD. This CDR3 reads CAIRPGQGETQYF. The CDR3 bases are TGTGCCATCAGGCCTGGACAGGGAGAGACCCAGTACTTC.

This rearrangement joins TRBV19 to TRBJ2-7, with 8 bases lining up with TRBD1. Per the germline V gene, CDR1 is LNHDA and CDR2 is SQIVND (reference sequence). Unmatched junction bases numbered 8, after V lost 6 bases and J lost 1 base. The CDR3 extends over 15 amino acids. The CDR3 here is CASSSSGQGSYEQYF. Written as DNA, the CDR3 is TGTGCCAGTAGCTCCAGCGGACAGGGTTCCTACGAGCAGTACTTC.

This chain joins TRBV7-2 and TRBJ2-1; the D call may be TRBD1 or TRBD2 (6 bases each). The CDR3 has 17 residues. Trimming stripped 5 bases from V and 0 bases from J, with 17 bases between. CDR1 and CDR2 (germline): SGHTA, FQGNSA. CDR3 sequence: CASSPFSGATSYNEQFF. CDR3 coding DNA: TGTGCCAGCAGCCCGTTTTCGGGGGCCACCTCCTACAATGAGCAGTTCTTC.

This chain links TRBV4-1 with TRBJ2-1; TRBD1 might be the D (5 bases). Germline CDR1 reads MGHRA; CDR2 reads YSYEKL. Trimming left V 1 base short and J 3 bases short, with 16 bases between. This CDR3 has 17 amino acids. CDR3 amino acids: CASSQAPVDSFYNEQFF. As DNA, the CDR3 is TGCGCCAGCAGCCAAGCTCCTGTTGACAGTTTCTACAATGAGCAGTTCTTC.

The chain recombines TRBV6-1 with TRBJ1-1; no firm D call. V shed 1 base and J shed 0 bases, with 0 bases lying between them. Germline-derived CDR1 and CDR2 are MNHNS and SASEGT. This CDR3 spans 12 amino acids. Here the CDR3 DNA reads TGTGCCAGCAGTGAAGTGAACACTGAAGCTTTCTTT. Residues: CASSEVNTEAFF.